The rows below give T cell receptor beta chains drawn from one sample of a study of blood T cell repertoires in COVID-19. Here immunoSEQ multiplex PCR was the method, and the copy in TCRdb shows in-frame clones only, minus some. The profile shows roughly 130,000 clones, approximately 83% of them singletons. The sequenced sample consisted of PBMCs or T cells enriched from blood (not recorded which). These TCRs come from a man aged 50-60 years who had recovered from COVID-19. Both conserved end residues are part of each CDR3. A D gene is named only where the DNA matches it firmly. Size values are once, few and many counts, or a class for expanded clones, and some rows have none.

len,v_gene,d_gene,abundance,j_gene,CDR3nt,CDR3aa
17,TRBV5-6,TRBD2,once,TRBJ2-7,TGTGCCAGCAGCTTATCAGGAAGCGGGGGGTCTCCTACCAAGCAGTACTTC,CASSLSGSGGSPTKQYF
13,TRBV2,NA,NA,TRBJ1-2,TGTGCCAGCACTCGGGAGAGGCAAGATGGCTACACCTTC,CASTRERQDGYTF
15,TRBV5-1,NA,NA,TRBJ2-7,TGCGCCAGCAGCTCTACAATCGGGAGTTACCACGAGCAGTACTTC,CASSSTIGSYHEQYF
15,TRBV30,NA,NA,TRBJ2-3,TGTGCCTGGAGTGTCCAGGGTTTCGAGATAGATACGCAGTATTTT,CAWSVQGFEIDTQYF
14,TRBV29-1,TRBD1,NA,TRBJ1-1,TGCAGCGTTGAAGCCGGGACAGCCAACACTGAAGCTTTCTTT,CSVEAGTANTEAFF
15,TRBV14,NA,few,TRBJ2-3,TGTGCCAGCAGCCAAGACGGCAGAGCACAGGATACGCAGTATTTT,CASSQDGRAQDTQYF
15,TRBV10-3,NA,NA,TRBJ2-5,TGTGCCATCAGTGAGCCTCAGGAAGTAGGAGAGACCCAGTACTTC,CAISEPQEVGETQYF
14,TRBV2,TRBD1,NA,TRBJ2-1,TGTGCCAGCACGAGGGGACAGGACGGCAATGAGCAGTTCTTC,CASTRGQDGNEQFF
15,TRBV4-3,TRBD2,NA,TRBJ2-5,TGCGCCAGCAGCCGGACTAGCGGGGGGGCAGAGACCCAGTACTTC,CASSRTSGGAETQYF
13,TRBV2,NA,NA,TRBJ1-4,TGTGCCAGCGAACAGGGCCCGACGGAAAAACTGTTTTTT,CASEQGPTEKLFF
18,TRBV7-9,TRBD1,NA,TRBJ1-3,TGTGCCAGCAGCCATGGGACAGGGGGCGTTAGATCTGGAAACACCATATATTTT,CASSHGTGGVRSGNTIYF
18,TRBV28,TRBD1,NA,TRBJ1-5,TGTGCCAGCAGTTCAAGACAGGGGGGAACTTATAGCAATCAGCCCCAGCATTTT,CASSSRQGGTYSNQPQHF
16,TRBV18,NA,NA,TRBJ1-6,TGTGCCAGCTCACCACTTCCGCGCTCCTATAATTCACCCCTCCACTTT,CASSPLPRSYNSPLHF
17,TRBV11-2,TRBD1,NA,TRBJ1-3,TGTGCCAGCAGCTTAGATTCCAGGGGGCTCTCTGGAAACACCATATATTTT,CASSLDSRGLSGNTIYF
14,TRBV28,TRBD1,NA,TRBJ1-1,TGTGCCAGCACTACGGGACAGGGTAGAACTGAAGCTTTCTTT,CASTTGQGRTEAFF
13,TRBV9,NA,NA,TRBJ1-2,TGTGCCAGCAACCTGGGGGGTAACTATGGCTACACCTTC,CASNLGGNYGYTF
15,TRBV7-3,NA,NA,TRBJ2-2,TGTGCCAGCTCAACGGGAACAGGGTTAACCGGGGAGCTGTTTTTT,CASSTGTGLTGELFF
19,TRBV5-1,TRBD1,few,TRBJ1-6,TGCGCCAGCAGCTTGACCCTCCAAGGACAGGGGGCTAGAAATTCACCCCTCCACTTT,CASSLTLQGQGARNSPLHF
14,TRBV18,NA,NA,TRBJ1-5,TGTGCCAGCCGATCTGACAGGCTCAATCAGCCCCAGCATTTT,CASRSDRLNQPQHF
14,TRBV5-4,NA,NA,TRBJ1-3,TGTGCCAGCAGCTTGTACGGGGATGAAAACACCATATATTTT,CASSLYGDENTIYF
15,TRBV4-1,NA,once,TRBJ2-3,TGCGCCAGCGTTGCTGAACCGACAGACCAAGATACGCAGTATTTT,CASVAEPTDQDTQYF
14,TRBV2,TRBD1,few,TRBJ1-1,TGTGCCAGCAGTGAACGAGGGGGCAGGACTGAAGCTTTCTTT,CASSERGGRTEAFF
13,TRBV2,NA,NA,TRBJ1-2,TGTGCCAGACAGGTTTGGTGGGACTATGGCTACACCTTC,CARQVWWDYGYTF
14,TRBV4-1,NA,NA,TRBJ2-7,TGCGCCAGCAGCCAAGAGGTTGGCGGCTACGAGCAGTACTTC,CASSQEVGGYEQYF
12,TRBV27,TRBD2,NA,TRBJ2-7,TGTGCCAGCAGTGGCGGGGGTCGCGAGCAGTACTTC,CASSGGGREQYF
13,TRBV11-2,TRBD1,NA,TRBJ1-2,TGTGCCAGCAGCGGGGGGACAGGGGCTGGCTACACCTTC,CASSGGTGAGYTF
14,TRBV19,NA,NA,TRBJ1-2,TGTGCCAGCCTTAGGGCAGGGGCTTCCTATGGCTACACCTTC,CASLRAGASYGYTF
17,TRBV2,NA,NA,TRBJ1-5,TGTGCCAGCAGGGAGTTTGCCACGGGATGGGGCAATCAGCCCCAGCATTTT,CASREFATGWGNQPQHF
16,TRBV5-1,NA,NA,TRBJ1-2,TGCGCCAGCAGCCCAACCACAGGTGTCCTTATCTATGGCTACACCTTC,CASSPTTGVLIYGYTF
15,TRBV5-1,TRBD1,few,TRBJ1-4,TGCGCCAGCAGCTTGGGGGACAGGGCTGAAGAAAAACTGTTTTTT,CASSLGDRAEEKLFF
15,TRBV6-5,TRBD1,few,TRBJ1-2,TGTGCCAGCAGTTACTCTTCGGGACAGGGGGATGGCTACACCTTC,CASSYSSGQGDGYTF
15,TRBV7-9,NA,NA,TRBJ1-1,TGTGCCAGCAGCCAACCAGGGCAGATGAACACTGAAGCTTTCTTT,CASSQPGQMNTEAFF
15,TRBV18,NA,NA,TRBJ1-5,TGTGCCAGCTCACCATCAGGGGCAGGGGACCAGCCCCAGCATTTT,CASSPSGAGDQPQHF
14,TRBV7-3,TRBD1,NA,TRBJ2-7,TGTGCCAGCAGCTCCGGGACAGGGGGTAACGAGCAGTACTTC,CASSSGTGGNEQYF
13,TRBV27,NA,once,TRBJ1-3,TGTGCCAGCCGGGGGTTCTCTGGAAACACCATATATTTT,CASRGFSGNTIYF
11,TRBV7-2,NA,NA,TRBJ2-7,TGTGCCAGTCTCTCGCTAAGAGAGCAGTACTTC,CASLSLREQYF
14,TRBV10-3,TRBD1,NA,TRBJ2-5,TGTGCCATCAGAGGGGACAGGGGGCAAGAGACCCAGTACTTC,CAIRGDRGQETQYF
14,TRBV11-3,NA,NA,TRBJ2-5,TGTGCCAGCAGCCGTACGGGGGTCCAAGAGACCCAGTACTTC,CASSRTGVQETQYF
13,TRBV28,NA,NA,TRBJ1-5,TGTGCCAGCACCATCATTAGCAATCAGCCCCAGCATTTT,CASTIISNQPQHF
13,TRBV10-3,NA,once,TRBJ1-5,TGTGCCATCAGTGATGAAGGGAGTCAGCCCCAGCATTTT,CAISDEGSQPQHF
16,TRBV28,NA,NA,TRBJ1-1,TGTGCCAGCAGTTTATTCTCCAATGATGGTGGAGAAAAAGCTTTCTTT,CASSLFSNDGGEKAFF
19,TRBV4-1,TRBD2,few,TRBJ2-3,TGCGCCAGCAGCCAAGATCTGCAAGCGGGGGGCCGCGGCACAGATACGCAGTATTTT,CASSQDLQAGGRGTDTQYF
16,TRBV2,NA,NA,TRBJ1-3,TGTGCCAGCAGTGAAGAGGGGCAGATCTCTGGAAACACCATATATTTT,CASSEEGQISGNTIYF
13,TRBV28,TRBD1,NA,TRBJ1-2,TGTGCCAGCACGAACAGGGGATTCTATGGCTACACCTTC,CASTNRGFYGYTF
16,TRBV4-2,TRBD2,once,TRBJ2-2,TGTGCCAGCAGCCAACCGACTAGCCTCAGCACCGGGGAGCTGTTTTTT,CASSQPTSLSTGELFF
12,TRBV29-1,TRBD2,NA,TRBJ2-7,TGCAGCGTTGGGGAGGGATCCTACGAGCAGTACTTC,CSVGEGSYEQYF
14,TRBV6-5,NA,NA,TRBJ1-1,TGTGCCAGCAGACGCACAGGGATTAACACTGAAGCTTTCTTT,CASRRTGINTEAFF
15,TRBV4-3,NA,NA,TRBJ1-6,TGCGCCAGCAGCCAAGAGTCAGGGATGAATTCACCCCTCCACTTT,CASSQESGMNSPLHF
14,TRBV21-1,NA,NA,TRBJ2-7,TGTGCCAGCAGCACCAGTGCGGGCTCCTACGAGCAGTACTTC,CASSTSAGSYEQYF
15,TRBV7-9,TRBD1,NA,TRBJ1-4,TGTGCCAGCAGCCCCGACAGGGGGCGAATTGAAAAACTGTTTTTT,CASSPDRGRIEKLFF
16,TRBV7-9,TRBD2,few,TRBJ2-2,TGTGCCAGCAGCCCCGCCGGGACTACCGTAACCGGGGAGCTGTTTTTT,CASSPAGTTVTGELFF
16,TRBV24-1,TRBD1,NA,TRBJ2-3,TGTGCCACCAGTGATTTGCAGACAGGGGGGACAGATACGCAGTATTTT,CATSDLQTGGTDTQYF
15,TRBV29-1,TRBD2,NA,TRBJ2-4,TGCAGCGTTGACTCTAGCGGGGCGGCCAAAAACATTCAGTACTTC,CSVDSSGAAKNIQYF
14,TRBV28,TRBD1,once,TRBJ1-6,TGTGCCAGCACCCTAGACAGGACAGGATCACCCCTCCACTTT,CASTLDRTGSPLHF
14,TRBV5-1,NA,NA,TRBJ1-3,TGCGCCAGCAGCTTGGAAGCTGCTGGAAACACCATATATTTT,CASSLEAAGNTIYF